These T cell receptor beta chains were read from a single sample in a study of T cells in Graves' hyperthyroidism and ophthalmopathy. TCRdb reprocessed the multiplex PCR reads via MiXCR and lists one record per CDR3 protein. The sample has 620,000 or so distinct CDR3 sequences; roughly 15% are singletons. The specimen was blood. The receptors were sampled from a woman aged 45-60 years with Graves' ophthalmopathy. The CDR3 runs from the conserved cysteine through the conserved F or W. A D gene is named only where the DNA matches it firmly. A row's size may be missing; if present it is once, few, many or a size class.

length | D | size | J | V | DNA | CDR3
13 | . | . | TRBJ2-1 | TRBV24-1 | TGTGCCACCGGCCTAGCGACGTACAATGAGCAGTTCTTC | CATGLATYNEQFF
17 | TRBD2 | many | TRBJ2-7 | TRBV20-1 | TGCAGTGCTAGAGTTTGGACTAGCGGGAGCAGGTCCTACGAGCAGTACTTC | CSARVWTSGSRSYEQYF
13 | . | many | TRBJ1-1 | TRBV20-1 | TGCAGTGTACGGGGGGGATCTGGGACTGAAGCTTTCTTT | CSVRGGSGTEAFF
16 | TRBD1 | . | TRBJ1-4 | TRBV6-1 | TGTGCCAGCAGTGAAGCAATGGGACAGGGAGGCGAAAAACTGTTTTTT | CASSEAMGQGGEKLFF
14 | TRBD2 | few | TRBJ2-1 | TRBV7-3 | TGTGTCAGCAGCGCCGCGGGGGGGGGAAATGAGCAGTTCTTC | CVSSAAGGGNEQFF
15 | TRBD1 | many | TRBJ2-1 | TRBV28 | TGTGCCAGCAGCGGGGGACAGGGAGTTGGCAATGAGCAGTTCTTC | CASSGGQGVGNEQFF
18 | TRBD1 | many | TRBJ2-7 | TRBV5-1 | TGCGCCAGCAGCTCATCCGGACAGGGGGCGCGATTTAACTACGAGCAGTACTTC | CASSSSGQGARFNYEQYF
15 | . | many | TRBJ2-5 | TRBV12-3/TRBV12-4 | TGTGCCAGCAGTCCAGCGGATTGGTACCAAGAGACCCAGTACTTC | CASSPADWYQETQYF
13 | . | many | TRBJ2-7 | TRBV27 | TGTGCCAGCAGTCCCGCCGGTGGGTACGAGCAGTACTTC | CASSPAGGYEQYF
13 | . | many | TRBJ2-3 | TRBV30 | TGTGCCTTCGGACACCCTAGCACAGATACGCAGTATTTT | CAFGHPSTDTQYF
14 | . | many | TRBJ2-2 | TRBV30 | TGTGCCTGGAGTCGACCACCTATAACCGGGGAGCTGTTTTTT | CAWSRPPITGELFF
15 | TRBD2 | few | TRBJ2-1 | TRBV20-1 | TGCAGTGCTAGTGGGCGGGAGGTTGGTGTAGATGAGCAGTTCTTC | CSASGREVGVDEQFF
13 | . | . | TRBJ2-7 | TRBV4-1 | TGCGCCAGCAGCCAAGTTCTAGTAGACGAGCAGTACTTC | CASSQVLVDEQYF
14 | TRBD1 | . | TRBJ1-6 | TRBV6-1 | TGTGCCAGCAGGGGTGGGACAGGAAATTCACCCCTCCACTTT | CASRGGTGNSPLHF
17 | TRBD2 | few | TRBJ2-2 | TRBV9 | TGTGCCAGCAGCGTAGCTACGACAGCGGGAGGCACCGGGGAGCTGTTTTTT | CASSVATTAGGTGELFF
17 | TRBD2 | many | TRBJ2-1 | TRBV18 | TGTGCCAGCTCACCAAACGACCTGGTGCGGGAGGGCAATGAGCAGTTCTTC | CASSPNDLVREGNEQFF
17 | TRBD2 | many | TRBJ2-2 | TRBV27 | TGTGCCAGCAGCTACCCGGGACTAGCGGGAGGGCCCGGGGAGCTGTTTTTT | CASSYPGLAGGPGELFF